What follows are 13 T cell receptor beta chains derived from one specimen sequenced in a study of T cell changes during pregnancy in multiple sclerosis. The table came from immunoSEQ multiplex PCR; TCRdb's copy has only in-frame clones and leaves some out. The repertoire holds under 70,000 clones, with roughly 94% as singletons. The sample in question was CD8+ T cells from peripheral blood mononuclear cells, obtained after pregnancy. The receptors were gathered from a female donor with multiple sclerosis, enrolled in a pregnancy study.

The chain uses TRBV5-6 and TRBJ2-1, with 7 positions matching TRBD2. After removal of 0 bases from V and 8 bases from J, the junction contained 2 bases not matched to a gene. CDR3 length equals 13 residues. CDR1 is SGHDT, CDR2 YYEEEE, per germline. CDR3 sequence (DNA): TGTGCCAGCAGCTTGGCCGCGGGGGATGAGCAGTTCTTC. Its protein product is CASSLAAGDEQFF.

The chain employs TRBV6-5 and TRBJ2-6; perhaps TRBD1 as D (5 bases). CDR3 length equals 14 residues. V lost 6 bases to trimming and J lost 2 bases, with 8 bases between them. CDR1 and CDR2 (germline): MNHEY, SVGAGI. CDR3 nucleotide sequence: TGTGCCAGCAGCGCAGGGCCTGGGGCCAACGTCCTGACTTTC. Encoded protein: CASSAGPGANVLTF.

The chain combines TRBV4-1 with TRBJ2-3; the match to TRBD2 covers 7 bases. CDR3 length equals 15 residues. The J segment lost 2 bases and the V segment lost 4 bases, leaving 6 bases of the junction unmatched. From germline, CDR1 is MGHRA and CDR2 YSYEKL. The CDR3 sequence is CASSLLAELTDTQYF. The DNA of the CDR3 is TGCGCCAGCAGCCTTCTAGCGGAGCTCACAGATACGCAGTATTTT.

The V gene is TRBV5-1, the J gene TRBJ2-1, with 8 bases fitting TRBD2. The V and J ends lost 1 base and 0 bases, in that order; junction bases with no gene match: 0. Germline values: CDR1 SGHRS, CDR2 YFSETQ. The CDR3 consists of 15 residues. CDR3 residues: CASSLLAGSYNEQFF. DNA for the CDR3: TGCGCCAGCAGCTTGCTAGCGGGCTCCTACAATGAGCAGTTCTTC.

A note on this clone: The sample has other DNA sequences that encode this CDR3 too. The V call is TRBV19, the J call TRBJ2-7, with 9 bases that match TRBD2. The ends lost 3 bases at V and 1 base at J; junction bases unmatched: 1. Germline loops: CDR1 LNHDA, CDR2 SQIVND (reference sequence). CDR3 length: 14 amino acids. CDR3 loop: CASSITSGSYEQYF. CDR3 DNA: TGTGCCAGTAGTATTACTAGCGGGTCCTACGAGCAGTACTTC.

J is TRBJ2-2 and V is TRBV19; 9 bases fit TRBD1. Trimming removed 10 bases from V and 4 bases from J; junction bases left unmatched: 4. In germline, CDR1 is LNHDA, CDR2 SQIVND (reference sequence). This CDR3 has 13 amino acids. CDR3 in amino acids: CATRTGVTGELFF. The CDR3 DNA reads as TGTGCCACTAGGACAGGGGTCACCGGGGAGCTGTTTTTT.

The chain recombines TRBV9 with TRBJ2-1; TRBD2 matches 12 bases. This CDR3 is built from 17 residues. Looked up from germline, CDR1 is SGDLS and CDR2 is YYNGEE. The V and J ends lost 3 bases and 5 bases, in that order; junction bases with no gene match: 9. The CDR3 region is CASSERTSGIRNNEQFF. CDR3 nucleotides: TGTGCCAGCAGCGAAAGGACTAGCGGGATTAGGAACAATGAGCAGTTCTTC.

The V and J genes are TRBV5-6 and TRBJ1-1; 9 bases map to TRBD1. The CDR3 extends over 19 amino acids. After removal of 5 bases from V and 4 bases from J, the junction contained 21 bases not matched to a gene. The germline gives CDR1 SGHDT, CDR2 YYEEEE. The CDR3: CASSPKRQGVYASSTEAFF. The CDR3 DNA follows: TGTGCCAGCAGTCCCAAGAGACAGGGGGTCTATGCATCCTCCACTGAAGCTTTCTTT. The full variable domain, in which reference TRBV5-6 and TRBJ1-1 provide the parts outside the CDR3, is DAGVTQSPTHLIKTRGQQVTLRCSPKSGHDTVSWYQQALGQGPQFIFQYYEEEERQRGNFPDRFSGHQFPNYSSELNVNALLLGDSALYLCASSPKRQGVYASSTEAFFGQGTRLTVV.

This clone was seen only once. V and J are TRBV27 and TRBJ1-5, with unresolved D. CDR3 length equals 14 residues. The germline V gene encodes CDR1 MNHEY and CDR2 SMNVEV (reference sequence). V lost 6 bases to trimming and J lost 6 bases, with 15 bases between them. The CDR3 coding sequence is TGTGCCAGCAGACCTCTGGGCGGGTTTCAGCCCCAGCATTTT. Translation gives CASRPLGGFQPQHF.

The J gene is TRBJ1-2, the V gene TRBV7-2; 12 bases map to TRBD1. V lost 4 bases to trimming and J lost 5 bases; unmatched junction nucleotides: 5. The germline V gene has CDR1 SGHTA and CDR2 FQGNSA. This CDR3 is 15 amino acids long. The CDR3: CASSSGTGGAYGYTF. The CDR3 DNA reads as TGTGCCAGCAGCTCTGGGACAGGGGGCGCGTATGGCTACACCTTC. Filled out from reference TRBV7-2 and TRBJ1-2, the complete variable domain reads GAGVSQSPSNKVTEKGKDVELRCDPISGHTALYWYRQSLGQGLEFLIYFQGNSAPDKSGLPSDRFSAERTGGSVSTLTIQRTQQEDSAVYLCASSSGTGGAYGYTFGSGTRLTVV.

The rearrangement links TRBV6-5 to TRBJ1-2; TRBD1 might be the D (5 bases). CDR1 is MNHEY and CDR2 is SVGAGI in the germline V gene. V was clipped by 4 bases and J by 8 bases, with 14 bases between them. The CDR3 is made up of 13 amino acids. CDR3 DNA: TGTGCCAGCAGTTTAGCGGGGGAGGGAGGCTACACCTTC. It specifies CASSLAGEGGYTF.

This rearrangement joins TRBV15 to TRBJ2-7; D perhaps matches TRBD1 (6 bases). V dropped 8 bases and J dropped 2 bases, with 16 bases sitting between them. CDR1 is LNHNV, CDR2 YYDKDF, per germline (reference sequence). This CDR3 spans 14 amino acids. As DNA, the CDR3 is TGTGCCACCGCGGACAGCACATATACCTACGAGCAGTACTTC. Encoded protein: CATADSTYTYEQYF.

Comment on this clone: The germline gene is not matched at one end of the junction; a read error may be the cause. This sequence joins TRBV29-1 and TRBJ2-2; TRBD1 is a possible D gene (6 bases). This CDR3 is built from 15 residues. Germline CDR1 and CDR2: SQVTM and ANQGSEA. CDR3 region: CSVERGDKNTRELFF. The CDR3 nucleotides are TGCAGCGTTGAAAGAGGGGACAAGAACACCAGGGAGCTGTTTTTT.